This T cell receptor beta chain was found in a study of beta chain features in type 1 diabetes. Study overall: Healthy donors and patients had similar age, gender and cell yields. Overall study findings and caveats: Within patients, naive, central memory and Treg TCRB repertoires seemed more similar than within healthy donors.

About this clone: What it recognizes is unknown.

V shed 6 bases and J 10 bases; nucleotides not matched to a gene: 12. Germline CDR1 and CDR2: LNHDA and SQIVND (reference sequence). CDR3 length: 15 residues. Investigators reverse transcribed all isolated RNA, so they sequenced expressed TCRB transcripts. Produced via immunoSEQ multiplex PCR; TCRdb's table is partial and in-frame only. The data contain 200,000 to 250,000 clones, around 10% of them seen just once; the ten biggest clones take up 0.03% to 0.04%. Sequenced: naive CD4+ T cells from blood. This chain joins TRBV19 and TRBJ2-1; 10 bases are a match to TRBD1. The sequence was obtained from a woman younger than 30 in good health. This CDR3 reads CASREPGQGSREQFF. CDR3 DNA sequence: TGTGCCAGTAGAGAACCGGGACAGGGGTCGCGCGAGCAGTTCTTC.